This entry features one TCR beta chain sequence. The target of this receptor is not known. No clone much larger than this one lies a single base away; base qualities are absent. In total, 666 healthy bone marrow donors made up the cohort. Cohort members were all nominally healthy when sampled, although unrecorded immune exposures were likely present. The donor tested CMV seronegative, placing the donor among the 352 seronegative members of the cohort. A peripheral blood sample was provided by each donor, and peripheral blood mononuclear cells were used for TCR beta sequencing. The Qiagen DNeasy Blood Extraction Kit was used to extract genomic DNA from the blood cell samples. The library was prepared using the immunoSEQ multiplex PCR assay. The multiplex PCR relied on a mix of 60 forward primers for TCR Vbeta segments and 13 reverse primers for TCR Jbeta segments. The CDR3 region of rearranged TCR beta genes was amplified from genomic DNA by a multiplex PCR assay. Amplified TCR beta libraries were sequenced as 87-base-pair reads on the Illumina HiSeq System. The original pipeline was this. Across the roughly 600 repertoires, a later analysis counted 78 million or so unique TCR beta chains, roughly 11 million of which were shared by at least two donors. To remove PCR and sequencing errors, raw reads were error-corrected and collapsed into unique sequences using a nearest-neighbor algorithm that merged closely related sequences. Alignment of CDR3 sequences to IMGT reference sequences was used to assign V, D and J gene segments. Each retained sequence needed at least a six-nucleotide match to both a V gene segment and a J gene segment. Rearrangements were classified as productive when the CDR3 lacked stop codons and remained in frame with V and J, and all other rearrangements were classified as non-productive. CDR3 was defined according to IMGT convention as the region running from the second conserved V-encoded cysteine to the conserved J-encoded phenylalanine. In an earlier analysis of around 600 of the donors, sequences lacking an unambiguous match to a single V gene segment were excluded. In an earlier analysis of 450 to 750 of the donors, a V segment was called functional when productive rearrangements were above 56.7%, and segregating when the standard deviation between donors exceeded 5%. To diagnose cytomegalovirus status from the catalog of TCR beta chain sequences, a statistical classification framework was built. A later analysis assigned V and J genes by comparing TCR nucleotide sequences with IMGT/GENE-DB human TR gene sequences. In a later analysis, CDR3 sequences and most-parsimonious VDJ recombination scenarios were assigned using the TCRdist pipeline. In a later analysis, each TCR beta chain was defined by its CDR3 amino acid sequence together with its V-gene family, and reads lacking a unique V-gene family were excluded. To address suspected cross-contamination and a sequencing artifact, a later analysis removed roughly 640 highly shared, low-generation-probability nucleotide sequences. In a later analysis, a clonal expansion index for each public chain was calculated from normalized within-repertoire ranks of inferred template counts. In a later analysis, generation probabilities were computed using a VDJ recombination model fitted to out-of-frame rearrangements, and the results were checked against IGoR. In a later analysis, hypergeometric tests were used to score TCR-TCR, TCR-HLA and TCR-CMV co-occurrence, with a repertoire-size bias correction applied to TCR pairs. A later analysis estimated false discovery rates by permuting HLA or CMV assignments 20 times. A later analysis grouped co-occurring TCRs with DBSCAN, adding TCRdist sequence similarity when clustering within HLA-allele-positive subsets. Repertoires with fewer than 30,000 or more than 120,000 public chains were left out of co-occurrence clustering, as were five repertoires with anomalous nucleotide sharing. Drawn from immuneACCESS, this table holds only the in-frame rearrangements with V and J called that TCRdb kept. Clones are partly lost; checked studies trace under half to an unresolved V gene and leave the rest unexplained. V, J and clone size reflect that table, while D and trimming were determined from the DNA. This sample gives about 94,000 clones in total; approximately 71% of them show up just once. Of the sample, 3.7% is held by the ten largest clones.

The germline V gene provides CDR1 SNHLY and CDR2 FYNNEI. Clipping removes 6 bases from V and 6 bases from J, with 6 as the unmatched junction base count. Inclusive of the bounding cysteine and phenylalanine, the CDR3 is 15 residues long. Solely the CDR3 DNA is kept, with 45 bases framed from the first base. This entry belongs to a study of cytomegalovirus exposure and HLA in healthy donors (dated by TCRdb to 2016 to 2017). Background for the entire study: In an earlier analysis of roughly 500 of the donors, 250 to 350 Gb of sequence data and 100 million or so unique TCR beta sequences from about 180 million T cells were reported. To study patterns of TCR occurrence, a later analysis re-analyzed previously published TCR beta repertoires from 650 to 750 donors and added high-resolution HLA genotyping. The number of typed donors differed by locus: about 629-640 for A, B, C, DRB1 and DQB1; approximately 530 for DQA1; roughly 600 for DPA1; and approximately 450 for DPB1. Every repertoire in the discovery cohort had been generated on one and the same sequencing platform. In a later genetic analysis, genome-wide SNP genotypes for about three fifths of the roughly 670 donors were used, and that subset was treated as a discovery cohort. Because of strong linkage in the cohort, a few DR-DQ haplotypes were treated as single units for association and clustering. A separate validation cohort of about 110 different subjects was used in addition to the 666-subject first cohort. About 320 gigabases of sequencing data and 70 million to 85 million unique TCR sequences were included in an early release covering several hundred HLA-typed donors. The study combined high-throughput TCR immunosequencing, statistical association of individual TCRs with disease status, and machine learning to predict cytomegalovirus infection status. The study aimed to test whether signatures of past pathogen exposure could be identified by cataloging public T cell receptors. On average, 235,054 unique TCR beta nucleotide sequences were sequenced per donor among a few hundred genotyped donors of the cohort, with roughly 18% of those sequences being non-productive. Donor age, sex, ethnicity and CMV serostatus were compiled alongside the repertoire data. In an earlier analysis of 587 of the donors, high-throughput TCR beta sequencing was used to judge whether each TCR beta V gene segment behaved as functional or pseudogenic. HLA typing included class I and class II loci at four-digit resolution. The study profiled the T cell repertoires of hundreds of subjects by immunosequencing and related them to cytomegalovirus serostatus. Of the 398 genotyped donors, about 84% fell in the genetic ancestry cluster associated with self-reported Caucasian donors. Rather than using new phenotypic data, the later analysis identified candidate immune exposures from TCR beta sequences and from how often those sequences occurred across donors.

Paper-wide results and their limitations: The classifier was reported to diagnose cytomegalovirus status with high specificity and sensitivity in both the original cohort and the validation cohort. The authors suggested that the approach could potentially be generalized to other disease states and immunological phenotypes. CMV serostatus was the only immune exposure information available for the cohort. In a later genetic analysis, fewer N-insertions in productive TCRs were reported among donors in an Asian-associated ancestry cluster than the roughly 710-donor mean. According to a later analysis, parvovirus B19, influenza, CMV and Epstein-Barr virus appeared linked to several top co-occurrence clusters. While some public TCRs were present in many individuals, most TCR sequences turned up only very rarely across donors. According to a later analysis, TCR association rates differed among HLA loci, with DRB1 alleles showing the most associated TCRs and HLA-C alleles showing the fewest. Because counts were too low, seventeen rarely observed V segments, including chromosome 9 orphons, were excluded from the earlier analysis of a few hundred of the donors. Correlated functional status among segregating V segments might reflect linkage disequilibrium, but an unknown experimental factor could not be ruled out. A further reported finding was that TCR beta sequences accurately predicted the HLA-A and HLA-B alleles for most subjects in the first cohort. The study listed 150 to 200 TCR beta chains as associated with cytomegalovirus. When HLA alleles, especially DR and DQ, strongly co-occurred, attributing TCR associations to individual alleles was difficult. A cluster of highly shared sequence variants was judged likely to be a technical artifact of the sequencing pipeline. Three of the identified cytomegalovirus-associated TCR beta chains were confirmed in vitro to be specific for cytomegalovirus antigens. In an earlier analysis of 587 of the donors, most TCR beta V segments appeared in productive rearrangements about 90% or about 30% of the time, broadly matching IMGT annotations. Some IMGT-functional V segments, including TRBV6-2 and TRBV6-3, could not be told apart with the 87-base-pair reads, so those segments were excluded. A later analysis found that HLA-associated TCR beta chains were more clonally expanded and had lower generation probabilities than equally common non-associated chains. Because some donors lacked HLA typing at each locus, the association tests relied only on the typed subset. This cohort had only TCR beta chains sequenced, and the lack of alpha or paired-chain data limited which features could be detected. An association between a missense DCLRE1C variant and V-gene and J-gene trimming of TCR beta chains was found in a later genetic analysis and replicated in an independent cohort. According to a later analysis, most CMV-associated TCR beta chains appeared to be HLA-restricted, and the HLA associations seemed to be driven largely by CMV exposure. A later analysis associated 15,000 or so TCR beta sequences with specific HLA alleles at a false discovery rate of 0.05. The presence/absence analyses assumed that sequencing depth was roughly uniform across donors, and that assumption may not be true.

The specimen was PBMCs. This receptor was identified in a man aged 25 to 40 in good health and CMV-seronegative. The chain was built from TRBV2 and TRBJ2-2; 11 bases in the middle match TRBD2. The CDR3 loop reads CASRLGTSGAGELFF. The sequenced DNA is TGTGCCAGCAGACTCGGGACTAGCGGCGCCGGGGAGCTGTTTTTT.